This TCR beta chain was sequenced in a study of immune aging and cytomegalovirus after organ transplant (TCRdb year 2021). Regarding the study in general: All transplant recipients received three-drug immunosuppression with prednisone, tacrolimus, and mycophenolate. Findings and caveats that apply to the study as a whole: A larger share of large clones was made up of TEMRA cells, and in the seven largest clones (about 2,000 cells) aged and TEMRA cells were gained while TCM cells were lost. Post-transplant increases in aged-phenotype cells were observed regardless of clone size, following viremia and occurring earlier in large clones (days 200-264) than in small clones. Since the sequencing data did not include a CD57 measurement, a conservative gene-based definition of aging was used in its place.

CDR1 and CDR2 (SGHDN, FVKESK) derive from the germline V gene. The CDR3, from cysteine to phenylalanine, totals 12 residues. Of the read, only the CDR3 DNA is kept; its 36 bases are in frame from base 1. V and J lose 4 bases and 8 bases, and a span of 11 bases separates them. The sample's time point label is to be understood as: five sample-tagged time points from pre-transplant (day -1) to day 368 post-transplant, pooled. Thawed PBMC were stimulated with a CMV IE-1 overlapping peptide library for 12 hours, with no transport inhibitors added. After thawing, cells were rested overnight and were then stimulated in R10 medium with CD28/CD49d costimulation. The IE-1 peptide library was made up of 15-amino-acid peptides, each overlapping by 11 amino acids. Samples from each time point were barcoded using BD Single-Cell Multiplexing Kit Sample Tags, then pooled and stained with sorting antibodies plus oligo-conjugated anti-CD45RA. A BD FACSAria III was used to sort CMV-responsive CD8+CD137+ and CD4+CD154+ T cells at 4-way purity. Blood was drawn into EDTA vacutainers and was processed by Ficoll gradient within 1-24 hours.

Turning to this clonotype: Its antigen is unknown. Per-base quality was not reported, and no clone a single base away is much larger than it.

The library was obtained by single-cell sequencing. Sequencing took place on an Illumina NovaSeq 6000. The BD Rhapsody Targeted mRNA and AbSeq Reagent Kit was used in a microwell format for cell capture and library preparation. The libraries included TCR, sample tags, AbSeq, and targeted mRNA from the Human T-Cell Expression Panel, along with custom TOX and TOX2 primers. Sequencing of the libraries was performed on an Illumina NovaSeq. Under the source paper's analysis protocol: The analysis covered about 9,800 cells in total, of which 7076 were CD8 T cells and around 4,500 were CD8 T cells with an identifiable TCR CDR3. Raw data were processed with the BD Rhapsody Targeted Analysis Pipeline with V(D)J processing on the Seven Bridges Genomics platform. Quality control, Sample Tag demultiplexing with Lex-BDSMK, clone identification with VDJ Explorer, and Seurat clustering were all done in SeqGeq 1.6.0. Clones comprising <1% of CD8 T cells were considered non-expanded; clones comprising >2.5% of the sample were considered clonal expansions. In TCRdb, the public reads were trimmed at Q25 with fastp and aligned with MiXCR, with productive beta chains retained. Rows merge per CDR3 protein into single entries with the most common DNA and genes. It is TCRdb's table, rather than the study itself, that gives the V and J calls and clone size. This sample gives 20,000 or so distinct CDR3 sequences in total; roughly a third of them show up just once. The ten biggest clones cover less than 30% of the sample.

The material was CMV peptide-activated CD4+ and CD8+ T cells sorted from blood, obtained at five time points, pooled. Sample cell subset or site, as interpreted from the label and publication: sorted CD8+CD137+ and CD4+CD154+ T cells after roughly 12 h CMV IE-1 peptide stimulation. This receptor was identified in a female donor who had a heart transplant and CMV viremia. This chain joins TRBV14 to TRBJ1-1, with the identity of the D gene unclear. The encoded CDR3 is CASSRQGREAFF. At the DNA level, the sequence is TGTGCCAGCAGCCGACAAGGCCGGGAAGCTTTCTTT.